A selection of T cell receptor beta chains follows, all from one sample in a study of cytomegalovirus exposure and HLA in healthy donors. This table comes from immunoSEQ multiplex PCR, and its TCRdb copy is limited to in-frame clones, with some not included. The sample comprises about 100,000 clones, 79% of which are singletons, and about 3% rests with the top ten. The sequenced material came from PBMCs. All receptors come from a woman between 40 and 55 years old in good health and CMV-seronegative. CDR3s include the opening cysteine and the closing phenylalanine or tryptophan. Each record gives: clone size, J gene, D gene, V gene, CDR3 DNA, CDR3 protein. D genes are given only for firm matches. Clone size appears in some rows only: once, few, many, or a class for an expanded clone.

clone size: .
J gene: TRBJ2-7
D gene: TRBD2
V gene: TRBV5-4
CDR3 DNA: TGTGCCAGCAGCGAGGGACTAGCCCAGTACGAGCAGTACTTC
CDR3 protein: CASSEGLAQYEQYF

clone size: .
J gene: TRBJ2-1
D gene: TRBD2
V gene: TRBV27
CDR3 DNA: TGTGCCAGCAGTCCCAAGCGGGGTGGGGGGGGGAATGAGCAGTTCTTC
CDR3 protein: CASSPKRGGGGNEQFF

clone size: .
J gene: TRBJ1-6
D gene: TRBD1
V gene: TRBV6-1
CDR3 DNA: TGTGCCAGCAGTGAAGGAGGGGGACAGGGGTATGTTAGGTCACCCCTCCACTTT
CDR3 protein: CASSEGGGQGYVRSPLHF

clone size: .
J gene: TRBJ2-5
D gene: .
V gene: TRBV5-5
CDR3 DNA: TGCGCCAGCAGCCCCTCGACAGCTCAAGAGACCCAGTACTTC
CDR3 protein: CASSPSTAQETQYF

clone size: .
J gene: TRBJ1-6
D gene: TRBD1
V gene: TRBV7-9
CDR3 DNA: TGTGCCAGCAGCTTCTCAGGGGGGATTTCACCCCTCCACTTT
CDR3 protein: CASSFSGGISPLHF

clone size: .
J gene: TRBJ2-1
D gene: .
V gene: TRBV27
CDR3 DNA: TGTGCCAGCAGTCCTGACGGCAGGAATGAGCAGTTCTTC
CDR3 protein: CASSPDGRNEQFF

clone size: .
J gene: TRBJ2-1
D gene: TRBD2
V gene: TRBV2
CDR3 DNA: TGTGCCAGCACCTCCTTTACTAGCGGCTCCTACAATGAGCAGTTCTTC
CDR3 protein: CASTSFTSGSYNEQFF

clone size: .
J gene: TRBJ2-2
D gene: TRBD2
V gene: TRBV4-3
CDR3 DNA: TGCGCCAGCAGCCCCATAACCCCGGGACTAGCGGGAGTTACCGGGGAGCTGTTTTTT
CDR3 protein: CASSPITPGLAGVTGELFF

clone size: once
J gene: TRBJ2-1
D gene: TRBD2
V gene: TRBV4-2
CDR3 DNA: TGTGCCAGCAGCCAAAGTTCTAGCGGGTCCAATGAGCAGTTCTTC
CDR3 protein: CASSQSSSGSNEQFF

clone size: .
J gene: TRBJ1-2
D gene: .
V gene: TRBV6-5
CDR3 DNA: TGTGCCAGCAGTTACTCGGTCAGGGTCTATGGCTACACCTTC
CDR3 protein: CASSYSVRVYGYTF

clone size: .
J gene: TRBJ2-7
D gene: .
V gene: TRBV4-3
CDR3 DNA: TGCGCCAGCAGCCAAGATATCGATCCTTGGTACGAGCAGTACTTC
CDR3 protein: CASSQDIDPWYEQYF

clone size: .
J gene: TRBJ2-1
D gene: .
V gene: TRBV4-3
CDR3 DNA: TGCGCCAGCAGCCAAGATACAGGGAGTAGGGAGCAGTTCTTC
CDR3 protein: CASSQDTGSREQFF

clone size: .
J gene: TRBJ1-5
D gene: TRBD1
V gene: TRBV4-3
CDR3 DNA: TGCGCCAGCAGCCAAGATGCCAGGGGGTCTCAGCCCCAGCATTTT
CDR3 protein: CASSQDARGSQPQHF

clone size: .
J gene: TRBJ2-1
D gene: .
V gene: TRBV7-2
CDR3 DNA: TGTGCCAGCAGCTTAGGACACCCGAGCTCCTACAATGAGCAGTTCTTC
CDR3 protein: CASSLGHPSSYNEQFF

clone size: .
J gene: TRBJ2-7
D gene: .
V gene: TRBV7-2
CDR3 DNA: TGTGCCAGCAGCTTCACGGGAAAAGCCTACGAGCAGTACTTC
CDR3 protein: CASSFTGKAYEQYF

clone size: .
J gene: TRBJ1-4
D gene: TRBD1
V gene: TRBV29-1
CDR3 DNA: TGCAGCGCGGGGACAGGGGGTCAGGAAAAACTGTTTTTT
CDR3 protein: CSAGTGGQEKLFF

clone size: few
J gene: TRBJ2-5
D gene: TRBD1
V gene: TRBV6-6
CDR3 DNA: TGTGCCAGCAGTTACTCGACTCCAGGGGGCGGAGAGACCCAGTACTTC
CDR3 protein: CASSYSTPGGGETQYF

clone size: .
J gene: TRBJ1-1
D gene: .
V gene: TRBV11-2
CDR3 DNA: TGTGCCAGCAGCTTTATGAACACTGAAGCTTTCTTT
CDR3 protein: CASSFMNTEAFF

clone size: .
J gene: TRBJ2-5
D gene: TRBD1
V gene: TRBV5-4
CDR3 DNA: TGTGCCAGCAGCCCTGGAACCGGACAGGTTGAGACCCAGTACTTC
CDR3 protein: CASSPGTGQVETQYF

clone size: .
J gene: TRBJ1-2
D gene: .
V gene: TRBV25-1
CDR3 DNA: TGTGCCAGCAGTGAAGCGGTTTCGGATGGCTACACCTTC
CDR3 protein: CASSEAVSDGYTF

clone size: .
J gene: TRBJ2-3
D gene: .
V gene: TRBV10-1
CDR3 DNA: TGCGCCAGCAGCCTAAGCGGCCGCACAGATACGCAGTATTTT
CDR3 protein: CASSLSGRTDTQYF

clone size: .
J gene: TRBJ1-1
D gene: .
V gene: TRBV29-1
CDR3 DNA: TGCAGCGTTGTGGGGGGGGGCACTGAAGCTTTCTTT
CDR3 protein: CSVVGGGTEAFF

clone size: .
J gene: TRBJ2-1
D gene: .
V gene: TRBV21-1
CDR3 DNA: TGTGCCAGCAGCACGGGACAGCCCTTCAATGAGCAGTTCTTC
CDR3 protein: CASSTGQPFNEQFF

clone size: .
J gene: TRBJ2-5
D gene: .
V gene: TRBV28
CDR3 DNA: TGTGCCAGCACCCAGGACTGGCAAGAGACCCAGTACTTC
CDR3 protein: CASTQDWQETQYF

clone size: .
J gene: TRBJ2-5
D gene: .
V gene: TRBV27
CDR3 DNA: TGTGCCAGCAGTTTATACGGGAGTGGAGAGACCCAGTACTTC
CDR3 protein: CASSLYGSGETQYF

clone size: .
J gene: TRBJ1-1
D gene: .
V gene: TRBV27
CDR3 DNA: TGTGCCAGCAGTTTGTCCCTAGGTTTGACAGGTAACACTGAAGCTTTCTTT
CDR3 protein: CASSLSLGLTGNTEAFF

clone size: .
J gene: TRBJ2-5
D gene: .
V gene: TRBV19
CDR3 DNA: TGTGCCAGTAGTATAGACAGGGGACGAAGCGAGACCCAGTACTTC
CDR3 protein: CASSIDRGRSETQYF

clone size: .
J gene: TRBJ1-5
D gene: .
V gene: TRBV5-4
CDR3 DNA: TGTGCCAGCAGCCCGCGACCTGGAGGGGAAAATCAGCCCCAGCATTTT
CDR3 protein: CASSPRPGGENQPQHF

clone size: .
J gene: TRBJ1-6
D gene: .
V gene: TRBV7-8
CDR3 DNA: TGTGCCATTAAGAGGAGCTCCTATAATTCACCCCTCCACTTT
CDR3 protein: CAIKRSSYNSPLHF

clone size: .
J gene: TRBJ1-1
D gene: .
V gene: TRBV6-4
CDR3 DNA: TGTGCCAGCAGTCCCCAACCGGGTGTGAACACTGAAGCTTTCTTT
CDR3 protein: CASSPQPGVNTEAFF

clone size: few
J gene: TRBJ2-7
D gene: .
V gene: TRBV7-2
CDR3 DNA: TGTGCCAGCAGCTTAGTTGGCGGGTCCTACGAGCAGTACTTC
CDR3 protein: CASSLVGGSYEQYF

clone size: .
J gene: TRBJ2-2
D gene: TRBD2
V gene: TRBV5-4
CDR3 DNA: TGTGCCAGCAGCTTGGGGCTAGCGGGAGTGGCCGGGGAGCTGTTTTTT
CDR3 protein: CASSLGLAGVAGELFF

clone size: .
J gene: TRBJ2-3
D gene: TRBD2
V gene: TRBV7-2
CDR3 DNA: TGTGCCAGCAGCCTCGATTGGACTAGCGAGGGTATAGATACGCAGTATTTT
CDR3 protein: CASSLDWTSEGIDTQYF

clone size: .
J gene: TRBJ2-4
D gene: TRBD2
V gene: TRBV27
CDR3 DNA: TGTGCCAGCAGTTCCCTACTAGCGGGAGTAGCCAAAAACATTCAGTACTTC
CDR3 protein: CASSSLLAGVAKNIQYF

clone size: .
J gene: TRBJ1-2
D gene: .
V gene: TRBV20-1
CDR3 DNA: TGCAGTGCCCGACAGACTTATGGCTACACCTTC
CDR3 protein: CSARQTYGYTF

clone size: few
J gene: TRBJ1-1
D gene: .
V gene: TRBV4-3
CDR3 DNA: TGCGCCAGCAGCCAAGAGAGGGCAGTTGAAGCTTTCTTT
CDR3 protein: CASSQERAVEAFF

clone size: few
J gene: TRBJ1-6
D gene: TRBD1
V gene: TRBV9
CDR3 DNA: TGTGCCAGCAGCGTAGAGGGGGCAGAGAATTCACCCCTCCACTTT
CDR3 protein: CASSVEGAENSPLHF

clone size: once
J gene: TRBJ2-1
D gene: TRBD2
V gene: TRBV7-2
CDR3 DNA: TGTGCCAGCAGGCGAGGACTAGCGGAAGACAATGAGCAGTTCTTC
CDR3 protein: CASRRGLAEDNEQFF

clone size: .
J gene: TRBJ2-2
D gene: .
V gene: TRBV7-8
CDR3 DNA: TGTGCCAGCAGCCGGGGGGCTCAGGGAACCGGGGAGCTGTTTTTT
CDR3 protein: CASSRGAQGTGELFF

clone size: few
J gene: TRBJ1-2
D gene: TRBD1
V gene: TRBV5-4
CDR3 DNA: TGTGCCAGCAGCCCCACCGGACAGGGATTCTATGGCTACACCTTC
CDR3 protein: CASSPTGQGFYGYTF

clone size: .
J gene: TRBJ1-5
D gene: .
V gene: TRBV10-3
CDR3 DNA: TGTGCCATCGGATCGGGACAAAATAGCAATCAGCCCCAGCATTTT
CDR3 protein: CAIGSGQNSNQPQHF

clone size: .
J gene: TRBJ1-3
D gene: .
V gene: TRBV14
CDR3 DNA: TGTGCCAGCAGCCATCGGGACTCCCTTACTGACCCTGGAAACACCATATATTTT
CDR3 protein: CASSHRDSLTDPGNTIYF

clone size: few
J gene: TRBJ1-1
D gene: .
V gene: TRBV7-2
CDR3 DNA: TGTGCCAGCAGCTTAAGAATCGGGAGCACTGAAGCTTTCTTT
CDR3 protein: CASSLRIGSTEAFF